Below are 11 T cell receptor beta chains sequenced from a single sample in a study of shared clonotypes between healthy human individuals. It was CD45RO-negative cells, positively selected for CCR7, that made up naive CD8 cells, with terminally differentiated effector memory CD45RA+ cells excluded. Sequencing used immunoSEQ multiplex PCR; TCRdb keeps in-frame clones, though not all of them. In the table there are around 2.1 million clones, approximately 94% of which are singletons. The sequenced sample was naive CD8+ T cells from PBMCs. The receptor source for this set is a man younger than 35 in good health. Some clones in this sample may be carry-over from other donors' samples.

The CDR3 region is CASSEFRNEQYF. In DNA, the CDR3 is TGTGCCAGCAGTGAATTTCGTAACGAGCAGTACTTC. J is TRBJ2-7 and V is TRBV2; D ambiguous. Trimming pared 2 bases from V and 5 bases from J, leaving 7 bases between. This CDR3 has 12 residues. The germline V gene encodes CDR1 SNHLY and CDR2 FYNNEI. The complete variable domain, with remaining parts taken from reference TRBV2 and TRBJ2-7, reads EPEVTQTPSHQVTQMGQEVILRCVPISNHLYFYWYRQILGQKVEFLVSFYNNEISEKSEIFDDQFSVERPDGSNFTLKIRSTKLEDSAMYFCASSEFRNEQYFGPGTRLTVT.

This chain joins TRBV9 and TRBJ2-6, with D possibly being TRBD1 or TRBD2 (5 bases each). Deletions cut 2 bases from V and 2 bases from J, with 20 bases between. The CDR3 runs to 19 residues. CDR1 SGDLS and CDR2 YYNGEE come from the germline V gene. The CDR3 reads CASSVSPGRAGPGANVLTF. For the CDR3, the DNA is TGTGCCAGCAGCGTGAGCCCAGGCAGGGCGGGCCCTGGGGCCAACGTCCTGACTTTC.

This chain connects TRBV13 to TRBJ2-2; 10 nucleotides match TRBD2. The germline V gene encodes CDR1 PRHDT and CDR2 FYEKMQ (reference sequence). There are 16 residues in the CDR3. Trimming cost V 5 bases and J 3 bases; bases outside gene matches: 6. The CDR3 coding sequence is TGTGCCAGCAGCGAATCTAGCGGGAGTGACACCGGGGAGCTGTTTTTT. Amino acids: CASSESSGSDTGELFF.

This clone occurred once. This chain uses TRBV7-2 with TRBJ2-5; 8 positions agree with TRBD2. The CDR3 is 16 amino acids. V gave up 5 bases and J gave up 9 bases; unmatched junction bases: 17. Germline CDR1 SGHTA, CDR2 FQGNSA. In DNA, the CDR3 is TGTGCCAGCAGCCTCAGCGGGAGCGTGGTGTTGGCTCCCCAGTACTTC. The encoded protein is CASSLSGSVVLAPQYF.

The J gene is TRBJ2-7, the V gene TRBV7-9; 10 nucleotides match TRBD1. CDR1 is SEHNR and CDR2 is FQNEAQ in the germline V gene (reference sequence). V shed 2 bases, J shed 5 bases, and the junction held 18 bases outside the gene matches. CDR3 length equals 19 residues. The CDR3 reads CASSLPFGQGVTPGHEQYF. The CDR3 DNA follows: TGTGCCAGCAGCTTACCCTTCGGACAGGGGGTTACCCCGGGCCACGAGCAGTACTTC. Drawing the rest from reference TRBV7-9 and TRBJ2-7, the complete variable domain is DTGVSQNPRHKITKRGQNVTFRCDPISEHNRLYWYRQTLGQGPEFLTYFQNEAQLEKSRLLSDRFSAERPKGSFSTLEIQRTEQGDSAMYLCASSLPFGQGVTPGHEQYFGPGTRLTVT.

The rearrangement uses TRBV28 and TRBJ1-3; 7 bases fit TRBD1. Germline CDR1 and CDR2: MDHEN and SYDVKM. The ends lost 0 bases at V and 0 bases at J; junction bases unmatched: 5. The length of the CDR3 is 17 residues. CDR3 in amino acids: CASSLWPGQSSGNTIYF. The CDR3 nucleotides read TGTGCCAGCAGTTTATGGCCGGGACAGAGCTCTGGAAACACCATATATTTT.

The chain recombines TRBV6-5 with TRBJ2-7, with a tentative D call TRBD2 (5 bases). CDR3 size: 15 residues. V lost 2 bases, J lost 6 bases, and 17 bases lay in between. Per germline, CDR1 MNHEY and CDR2 SVGAGI. Here the CDR3 reads CASSYEGAPVFEQYF. CDR3 DNA sequence: TGTGCCAGCAGTTACGAGGGAGCTCCGGTGTTCGAGCAGTACTTC.

CDR3 in DNA: TGCGCCAGCAGCCAAGATTTCGGTAGCACAGATACGCAGTATTTT. Protein: CASSQDFGSTDTQYF. The chain links TRBV4-3 to TRBJ2-3; no clear D gene. The germline V gene encodes CDR1 LGHNA and CDR2 YSLEER. The V and J ends lost 0 bases and 0 bases respectively, with 7 bases between them. This CDR3 is built from 15 residues.

This chain links TRBV9 with TRBJ1-2; weak D call: TRBD1 (5 bases). V was cut by 4 bases and J by 4 bases, with 14 bases left in between. The germline CDR1 and CDR2 sequences are SGDLS and YYNGEE. The CDR3 has 14 amino acids. The CDR3 coding sequence is TGTGCCAGCAGCTACAGCGGGCAGGGCTATGGCTACACCTTC. It is translated as CASSYSGQGYGYTF.

This chain links TRBV6-1 with TRBJ2-7, with 9 nucleotides matching TRBD2. The germline gives CDR1 MNHNS, CDR2 SASEGT. The J segment lost 7 bases and the V segment lost 3 bases, leaving 7 bases of the junction unmatched. This CDR3 has 14 amino acids. For the CDR3, the DNA is TGTGCCAGCAGTGATGTAGCGGGAGAGCGGGAGCAGTACTTC. Protein sequence: CASSDVAGEREQYF.

This rearrangement joins TRBV4-1 to TRBJ2-1, with D tentatively TRBD2 (6 bases). The CDR3 loop spans 15 amino acids. Trimming removed 4 bases at V and 1 base at J, with 11 bases between. Germline values: CDR1 MGHRA, CDR2 YSYEKL. The CDR3 here is CASSPNGGSYNEQFF. As DNA, the CDR3 is TGCGCCAGCAGCCCAAATGGGGGGTCCTACAATGAGCAGTTCTTC.